The text below deals with one T cell receptor beta chain. This entry comes from a study of blood T cell repertoires in COVID-19. Those enrolled in Seattle joined during active infection and were followed longitudinally afterward. The CDR3 spans 15 residues. From germline, CDR1 is SGHRS and CDR2 YFSETQ. Trimming removed 4 bases from V and 2 bases from J; junction bases left unmatched: 6. The data were produced by immunoSEQ multiplex PCR, yet TCRdb's version contains in-frame clones alone and is incomplete. Found here are almost 400,000 clones, more than 75% of them singletons; the top ten hold over 2%.

This chain links TRBV5-1 with TRBJ2-1, with 7 bases matching TRBD1. The specimen was peripheral blood. The origin of this receptor is a woman aged 60-75 years with COVID-19, enrolled during active disease. Here the CDR3 reads CASSPTGAPYNEQFF. The CDR3, as DNA: TGCGCCAGCAGCCCTACAGGGGCTCCCTACAATGAGCAGTTCTTC.